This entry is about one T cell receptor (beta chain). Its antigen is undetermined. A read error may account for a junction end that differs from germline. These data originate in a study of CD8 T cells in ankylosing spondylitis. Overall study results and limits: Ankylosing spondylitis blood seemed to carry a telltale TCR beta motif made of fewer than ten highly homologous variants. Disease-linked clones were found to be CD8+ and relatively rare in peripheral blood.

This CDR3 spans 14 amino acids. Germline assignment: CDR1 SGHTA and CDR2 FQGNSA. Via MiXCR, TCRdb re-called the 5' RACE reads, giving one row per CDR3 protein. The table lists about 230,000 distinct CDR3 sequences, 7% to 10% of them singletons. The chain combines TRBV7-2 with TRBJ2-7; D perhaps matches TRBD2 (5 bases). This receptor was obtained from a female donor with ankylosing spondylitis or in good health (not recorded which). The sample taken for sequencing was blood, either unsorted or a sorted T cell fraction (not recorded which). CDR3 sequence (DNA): TGTGCCAGCAGCTTTCGGAGGCCCTCCTCCGAGCAGTACTTC. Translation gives CASSFRRPSSEQYF.